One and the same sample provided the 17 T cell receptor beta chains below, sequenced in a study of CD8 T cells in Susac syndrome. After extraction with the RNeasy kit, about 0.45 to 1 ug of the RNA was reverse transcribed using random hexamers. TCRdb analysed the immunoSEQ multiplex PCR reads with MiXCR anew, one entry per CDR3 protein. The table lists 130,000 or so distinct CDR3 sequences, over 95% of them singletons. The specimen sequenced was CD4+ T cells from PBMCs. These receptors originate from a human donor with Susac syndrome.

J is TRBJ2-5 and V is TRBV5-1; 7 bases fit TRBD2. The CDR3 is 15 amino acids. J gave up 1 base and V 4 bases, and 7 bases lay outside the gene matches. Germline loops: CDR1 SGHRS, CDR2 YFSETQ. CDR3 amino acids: CASSVTSRVQETQYF. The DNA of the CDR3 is TGCGCCAGCAGCGTGACTAGCAGGGTCCAAGAGACCCAGTACTTC.

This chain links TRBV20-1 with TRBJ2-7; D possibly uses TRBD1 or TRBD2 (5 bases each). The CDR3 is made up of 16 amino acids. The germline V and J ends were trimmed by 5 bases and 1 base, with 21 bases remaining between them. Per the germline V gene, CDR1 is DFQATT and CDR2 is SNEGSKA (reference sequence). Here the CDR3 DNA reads TGCAGTGCTGAGTCGGGTCAGGGACGGGCTTCCTACGAGCAGTACTTC. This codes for CSAESGQGRASYEQYF.

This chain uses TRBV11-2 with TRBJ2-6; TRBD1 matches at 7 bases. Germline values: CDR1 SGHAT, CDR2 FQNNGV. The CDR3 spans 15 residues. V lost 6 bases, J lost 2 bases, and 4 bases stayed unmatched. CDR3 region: CASRTTGAGANVLTF. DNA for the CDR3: TGTGCCAGCAGGACAACAGGGGCTGGGGCCAACGTCCTGACTTTC.

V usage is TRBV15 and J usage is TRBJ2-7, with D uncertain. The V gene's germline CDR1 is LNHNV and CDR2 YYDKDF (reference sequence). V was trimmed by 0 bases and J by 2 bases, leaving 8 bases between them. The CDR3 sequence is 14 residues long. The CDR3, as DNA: TGTGCCACCAGCAGAGAAGACACAGCCTACGAGCAGTACTTC. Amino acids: CATSREDTAYEQYF.

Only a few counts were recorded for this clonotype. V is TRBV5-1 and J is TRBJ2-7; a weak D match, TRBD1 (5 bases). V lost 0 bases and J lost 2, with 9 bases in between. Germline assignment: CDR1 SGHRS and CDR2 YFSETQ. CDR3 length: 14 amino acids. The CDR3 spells CASSLDRYTYEQYF. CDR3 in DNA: TGCGCCAGCAGCTTGGACAGGTACACCTACGAGCAGTACTTC.

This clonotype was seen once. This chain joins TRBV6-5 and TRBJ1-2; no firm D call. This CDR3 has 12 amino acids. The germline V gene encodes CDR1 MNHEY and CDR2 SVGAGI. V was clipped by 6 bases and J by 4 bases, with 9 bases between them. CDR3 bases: TGTGCCAGCAGGAAACATCTCTATGGCTACACCTTC. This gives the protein CASRKHLYGYTF.

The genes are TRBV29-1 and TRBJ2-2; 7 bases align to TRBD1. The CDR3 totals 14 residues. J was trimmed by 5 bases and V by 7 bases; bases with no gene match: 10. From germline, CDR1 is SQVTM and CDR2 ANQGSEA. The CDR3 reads CSARQGSLTGELFF. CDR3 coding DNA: TGCAGCGCGAGACAGGGATCTTTGACCGGGGAGCTGTTTTTT.

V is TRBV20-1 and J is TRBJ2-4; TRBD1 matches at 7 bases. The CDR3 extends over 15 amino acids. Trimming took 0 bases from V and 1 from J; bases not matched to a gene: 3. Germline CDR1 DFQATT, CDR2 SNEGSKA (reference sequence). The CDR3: CSARDPRGAKNIQYF. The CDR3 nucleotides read TGCAGTGCTAGAGATCCCAGGGGGGCCAAAAACATTCAGTACTTC.

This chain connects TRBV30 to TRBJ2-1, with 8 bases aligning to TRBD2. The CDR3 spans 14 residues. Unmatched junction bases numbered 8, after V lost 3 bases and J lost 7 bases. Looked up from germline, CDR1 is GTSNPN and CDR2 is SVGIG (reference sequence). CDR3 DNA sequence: TGTGCCTGGAGGAGCGGGAGCGGTTGGAATGAGCAGTTCTTC. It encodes CAWRSGSGWNEQFF.

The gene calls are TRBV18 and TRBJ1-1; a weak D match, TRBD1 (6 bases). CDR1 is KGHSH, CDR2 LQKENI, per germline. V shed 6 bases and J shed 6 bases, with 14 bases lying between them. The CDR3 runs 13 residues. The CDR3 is CASSRQEGAEAFF. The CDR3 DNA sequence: TGTGCCAGCTCCAGACAGGAGGGGGCTGAAGCTTTCTTT.

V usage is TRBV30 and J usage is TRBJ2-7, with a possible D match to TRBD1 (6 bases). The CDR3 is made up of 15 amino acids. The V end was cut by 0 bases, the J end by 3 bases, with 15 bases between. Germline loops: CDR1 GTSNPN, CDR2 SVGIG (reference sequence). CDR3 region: CAWSVNGQGYYEQYF. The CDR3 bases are TGTGCCTGGAGTGTAAACGGGCAGGGGTACTACGAGCAGTACTTC.

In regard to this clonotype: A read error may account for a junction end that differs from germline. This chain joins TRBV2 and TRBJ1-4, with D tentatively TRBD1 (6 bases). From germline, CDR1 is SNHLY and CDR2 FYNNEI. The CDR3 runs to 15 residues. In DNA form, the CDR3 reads TGTGCCAGCAGCGAAGGGGGGAATTCTAATGAAAAACTGTTTTTT. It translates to CASSEGGNSNEKLFF.

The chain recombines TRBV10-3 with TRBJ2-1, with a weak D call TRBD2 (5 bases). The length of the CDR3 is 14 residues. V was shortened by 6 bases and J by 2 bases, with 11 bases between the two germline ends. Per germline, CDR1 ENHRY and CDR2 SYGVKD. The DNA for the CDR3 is TGTGCCATCAGAGCGGAGCTCACCTACAATGAGCAGTTCTTC. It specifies CAIRAELTYNEQFF.

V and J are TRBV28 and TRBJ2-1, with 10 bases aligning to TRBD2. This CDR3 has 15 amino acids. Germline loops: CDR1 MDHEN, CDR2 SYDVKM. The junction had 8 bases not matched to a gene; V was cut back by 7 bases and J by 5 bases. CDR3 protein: CASTRRTSGNNEQFF. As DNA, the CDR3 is TGTGCCAGCACCCGCCGGACTAGCGGTAACAATGAGCAGTTCTTC.

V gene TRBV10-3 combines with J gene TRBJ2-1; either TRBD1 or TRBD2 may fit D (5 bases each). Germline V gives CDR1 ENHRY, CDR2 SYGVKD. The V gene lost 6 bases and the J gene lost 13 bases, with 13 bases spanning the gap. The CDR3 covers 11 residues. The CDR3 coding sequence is TGTGCCATCAGGGGACGGGAAGTCCAGTTCTTC. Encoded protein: CAIRGREVQFF.

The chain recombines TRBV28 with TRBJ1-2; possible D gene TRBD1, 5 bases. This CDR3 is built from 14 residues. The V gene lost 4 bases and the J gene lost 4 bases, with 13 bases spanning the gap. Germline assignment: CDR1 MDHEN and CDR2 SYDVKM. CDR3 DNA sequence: TGTGCCAGCAGTTACCTCCGGGACGCCTATGGCTACACCTTC. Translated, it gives CASSYLRDAYGYTF.

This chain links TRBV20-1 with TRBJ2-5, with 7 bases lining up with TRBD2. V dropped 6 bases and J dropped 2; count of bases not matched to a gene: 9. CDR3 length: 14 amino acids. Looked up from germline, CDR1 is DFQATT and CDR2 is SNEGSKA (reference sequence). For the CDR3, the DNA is TGCAGTGCCCGGTGGCTGCGGGGGCAAGAGACCCAGTACTTC. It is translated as CSARWLRGQETQYF.